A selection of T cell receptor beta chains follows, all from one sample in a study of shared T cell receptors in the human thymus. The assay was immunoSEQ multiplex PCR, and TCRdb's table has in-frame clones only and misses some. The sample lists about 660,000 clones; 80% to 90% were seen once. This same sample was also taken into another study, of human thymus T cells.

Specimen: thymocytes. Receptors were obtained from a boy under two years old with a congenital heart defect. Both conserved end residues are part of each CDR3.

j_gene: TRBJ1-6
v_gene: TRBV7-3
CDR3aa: CASSPDNSYNSPLHF

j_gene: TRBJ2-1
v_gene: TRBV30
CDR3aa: CACTRGTTYNEQFF

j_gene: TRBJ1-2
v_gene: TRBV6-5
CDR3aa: CASRPSTTGGNGYTF

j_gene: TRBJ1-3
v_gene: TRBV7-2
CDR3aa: CASTTGQHSGNTIYF

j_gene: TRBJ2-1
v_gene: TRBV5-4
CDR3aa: CASSLAPLPGLPISYNEQFF

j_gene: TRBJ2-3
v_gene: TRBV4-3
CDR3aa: CASSPGQGPDTQYF

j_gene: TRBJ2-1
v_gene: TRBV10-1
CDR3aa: CASSGGRGLAAYNEQFF

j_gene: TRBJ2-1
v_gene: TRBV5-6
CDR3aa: CASSFPPGQGSNEQFF

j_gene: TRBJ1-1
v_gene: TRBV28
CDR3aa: CASSLSWNTEAFF

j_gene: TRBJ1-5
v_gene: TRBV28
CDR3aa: CASSRDRGGQPQHF

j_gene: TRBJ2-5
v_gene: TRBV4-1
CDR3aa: CASSQDGGETQYF

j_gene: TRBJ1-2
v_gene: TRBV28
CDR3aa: CASSPPDRGRRSGYTF

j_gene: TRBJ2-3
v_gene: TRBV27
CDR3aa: CASSLRLTLAGDTQYF

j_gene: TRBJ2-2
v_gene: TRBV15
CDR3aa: CATSRAREGHTGELFF

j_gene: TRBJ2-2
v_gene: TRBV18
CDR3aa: CASSPPALLRTGELFF

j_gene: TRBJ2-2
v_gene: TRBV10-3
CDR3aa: CAISEASGRAGELFF

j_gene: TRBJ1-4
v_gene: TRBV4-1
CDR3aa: CASSQDPHSTNEKLFF

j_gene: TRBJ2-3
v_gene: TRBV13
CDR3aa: CASSFGLAGVRLGGDTQYF

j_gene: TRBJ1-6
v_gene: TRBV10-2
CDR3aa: CASSDGQGLSPLHF